The 32 T cell receptor beta chains listed next were all sequenced from one sample in a study of OX40 agonist ivuxolimab in advanced cancers. Libraries were made using the immunoSEQ multiplex PCR assay. This immuneACCESS table, as held by TCRdb, lists in-frame sequences with V and J called but not all clones. Of the missing ones, under half trace to an unresolved V gene in checked studies; the others have no known cause. For this sample there are about 62,000 clones; approximately 88% appear just once. The ten largest clones capture approximately 0.76% of the sample. The sequences come from CD4+ or CD8+ T cells sorted from blood, collected in a trial of the OX40 agonist ivuxolimab. The receptors originated from an adult with an advanced solid tumor such as melanoma, head and neck, liver or kidney cancer.

The DNA of the CDR3 is TGTGCCAGCATCTCGGTTGGACAGGGGAAGGTCAATGAGCAGTTCTTC. This codes for CASISVGQGKVNEQFF. J is TRBJ2-1 and V is TRBV27, with 9 bases identical to TRBD1. This CDR3 is built from 16 residues. V lost 7 bases to trimming and J lost 6 bases; unmatched junction nucleotides: 13. CDR1 and CDR2 from the germline V gene are MNHEY and SMNVEV (reference sequence).

The V gene is TRBV6-7, the J gene TRBJ1-2, with 7 positions matching TRBD1. Being an ORF, TRBV6-7 has a function that is uncertain. This CDR3 comprises 14 residues. V dropped 7 bases and J dropped 5; count of bases not matched to a gene: 10. Here the CDR3 reads CASTETGFIYGYTF. In DNA form, the CDR3 reads TGTGCCAGCACGGAGACAGGGTTTATATATGGCTACACCTTC.

J is TRBJ2-1 and V is TRBV18; 7 bases are a match to TRBD2. The V segment lost 0 bases and the J segment 2 bases; nucleotides outside the gene matches: 4. The CDR3 contains 16 residues. Germline CDR1 reads KGHSH; CDR2 reads LQKENI. In nucleotides, the CDR3 is TGTGCCAGCTCACCACCGACTAGCTTAGCCTACAATGAGCAGTTCTTC. This gives the protein CASSPPTSLAYNEQFF.

The genes are TRBV4-1 and TRBJ1-5; D remains ambiguous. V lost 0 bases, J lost 7 bases, and 10 bases lay in between. The length of the CDR3 is 14 residues. Germline values: CDR1 MGHRA, CDR2 YSYEKL. The CDR3 protein is CASSQETEDQPQHF. CDR3 nucleotides: TGCGCCAGCAGCCAAGAGACGGAGGACCAGCCCCAGCATTTT.

The CDR3 region is CASSALYGEQFF. The CDR3 bases are TGTGCCAGCAGTGCTCTATATGGTGAGCAGTTCTTC. This chain uses TRBV2 with TRBJ2-1; D is ambiguous. The ends were cut back, 4 bases at V and 9 bases at J, with 10 bases in the middle. The CDR3 runs 12 residues. The germline gives CDR1 SNHLY, CDR2 FYNNEI.

The chain couples TRBV27 to TRBJ1-3; 7 nucleotides align to TRBD1. Germline trimming cut 4 bases from V and 4 bases from J; bases unmatched to any gene: 4. The CDR3 totals 14 residues. Germline V gene data show CDR1 as MNHEY and CDR2 as SMNVEV (reference sequence). The CDR3 DNA reads TGTGCCAGCAGTTCGCAGGGGGGAGGAAACACCATATATTTT. Protein sequence: CASSSQGGGNTIYF.

The chain employs TRBV6-5 and TRBJ2-3; D may be TRBD2 (7 bases). This CDR3 spans 14 amino acids. V was shortened by 6 bases and J by 4 bases, with 14 bases between the two germline ends. Germline CDR1 MNHEY, CDR2 SVGAGI. CDR3 DNA: TGTGCCAGCAGACGCGGGGGCCCGGCAGATACGCAGTATTTT. This gives the protein CASRRGGPADTQYF.

This clone was seen more than once but under ten times. The chain couples TRBV7-9 to TRBJ1-2; D gene uncertain. The germline V gene has CDR1 SEHNR and CDR2 FQNEAQ (reference sequence). The CDR3 consists of 13 residues. V was clipped by 1 base and J by 4 bases, with 7 bases between them. Here the CDR3 DNA reads TGTGCCAGCAGCTTAGATTCGGCCTATGGCTACACCTTC. The encoded protein is CASSLDSAYGYTF.

The CDR3 sequence is CASRRGRSYNEQFF. The CDR3 DNA is TGTGCCAGCAGAAGGGGGAGGTCCTACAATGAGCAGTTCTTC. The chain recombines TRBV27 with TRBJ2-1, with D tentatively TRBD1 or TRBD2 (6 bases each). Per germline, CDR1 MNHEY and CDR2 SMNVEV (reference sequence). The CDR3 sequence is 14 residues long. Trimming removed 6 bases at V and 1 base at J, with 10 bases between.

The rearrangement joins TRBV29-1 to TRBJ1-1, with a weak D call TRBD1 (5 bases). The CDR3 runs to 13 residues. The V gene's germline CDR1 is SQVTM and CDR2 ANQGSEA. The V and J ends lost 7 bases and 4 bases respectively, with 16 bases between them. The CDR3 sequence is CSAQRTGGTEAFF. The CDR3 DNA sequence: TGCAGCGCCCAAAGGACGGGGGGCACTGAAGCTTTCTTT.

The V gene is TRBV9, the J gene TRBJ1-2; D is possibly TRBD1 (5 bases). The V and J ends lost 6 bases and 8 bases respectively, with 14 bases between them. The CDR3 runs 12 residues. Germline assignment: CDR1 SGDLS and CDR2 YYNGEE. This CDR3 reads CASNRRGGGYTF. The CDR3, as DNA: TGTGCCAGCAACCGACGGGGGGGAGGCTACACCTTC.

The sample holds one count of this clone. The chain carries TRBV5-4 and TRBJ2-5, with D perhaps matching TRBD1 (5 bases). The CDR3 loop spans 13 amino acids. Germline assignment: CDR1 SGHNT and CDR2 YYREEE (reference sequence). V lost 2 bases and J 1 base, leaving 6 bases between the germline ends. CDR3 DNA: TGTGCCAGCAGCTTTCAGGGCCAAGAGACCCAGTACTTC. It translates to CASSFQGQETQYF.

J is TRBJ2-1 and V is TRBV23-1; D is uncertain. TRBV23-1 is placed among ORFs of uncertain function. There are 13 residues in the CDR3. The V end lost 2 bases, the J end lost 2 bases, and 4 bases lay between the germline ends. The CDR3: CASSQKTYNEQFF. The CDR3 region has the DNA TGCGCCAGCAGTCAAAAAACCTACAATGAGCAGTTCTTC.

The chain couples TRBV7-9 to TRBJ1-1, with D possibly matching TRBD1 (6 bases). This CDR3 spans 12 amino acids. Germline loops: CDR1 SEHNR, CDR2 FQNEAQ (reference sequence). The V end lost 5 bases, the J end lost 7 bases, and 11 bases lay between the germline ends. CDR3 amino acids: CASSLGGVEAFF. The DNA of the CDR3 is TGTGCCAGCAGCCTAGGGGGAGTTGAAGCTTTCTTT.

This sequence joins TRBV7-8 and TRBJ1-4, with 7 nucleotides matching TRBD1. Germline V gene lookup returns CDR1 SGHVS and CDR2 FQNEAQ. The CDR3 totals 15 residues. J was trimmed by 2 bases and V by 6 bases; bases with no gene match: 6. The CDR3 bases are TGTGCCAGCAGACGACCGGACAGGACTAATGAAAAACTGTTTTTT. This encodes CASRRPDRTNEKLFF.

The chain carries TRBV28 and TRBJ1-5, with 7 bases that match TRBD1. The CDR3 has 15 residues. The junction had 7 bases not matched to a gene; V was cut back by 3 bases and J by 5 bases. Germline V gene lookup returns CDR1 MDHEN and CDR2 SYDVKM. The CDR3: CASSFGLGGYQPQHF. In nucleotides, the CDR3 is TGTGCCAGCAGTTTTGGGCTAGGGGGCTATCAGCCCCAGCATTTT. The full variable domain, rest sourced from reference TRBV28 and TRBJ1-5, is DVKVTQSSRYLVKRTGEKVFLECVQDMDHENMFWYRQDPGLGLRLIYFSYDVKMKEKGDIPEGYSVSREKKERFSLILESASTNQTSMYLCASSFGLGGYQPQHFGDGTRLSIL.

The rearrangement links TRBV7-3 to TRBJ2-1; 15 bases align to TRBD2. Per germline, CDR1 SGHTA and CDR2 FQGTGA. The V segment lost 0 bases and the J segment 8 bases; nucleotides outside the gene matches: 5. CDR3 length: 17 residues. CDR3 protein: CASSLTGLAGGQDEQFF. The CDR3 nucleotides are TGTGCCAGCAGCTTAACGGGACTAGCGGGGGGTCAAGATGAGCAGTTCTTC.

The chain uses TRBV5-1 and TRBJ2-1; D is unclear. This CDR3 has 16 amino acids. Trimming took 0 bases from V and 4 from J, leaving 14 bases between them. Germline lookup yields CDR1 SGHRS and CDR2 YFSETQ. The CDR3 loop is CASSLVAAKLYNEQFF. In nucleotides, the CDR3 is TGCGCCAGCAGCTTGGTCGCAGCTAAACTTTACAATGAGCAGTTCTTC.

The rearrangement joins TRBV27 to TRBJ2-5; 8 nucleotides line up with TRBD2. Germline loops: CDR1 MNHEY, CDR2 SMNVEV (reference sequence). The V gene end was trimmed by 4 bases and the J gene end by 2 bases; junction bases not matched to a gene: 9. CDR3 length: 16 residues. The CDR3 DNA sequence: TGTGCCAGCAGTTCTGGCCTGCGGGGGGTACAAGAGACCCAGTACTTC. Translating gives CASSSGLRGVQETQYF.

The chain uses TRBV10-2 and TRBJ1-2, with D possibly TRBD1 on 6 matching bases. The germline CDR1 and CDR2 sequences are WSHSY and SAAADI. The CDR3 has 16 amino acids. V gave up 8 bases and J gave up 7 bases, with 26 bases separating them. The CDR3 loop reads CASRDGGAGAHRGYTF. CDR3 nucleotide sequence: TGCGCCAGCCGAGACGGAGGGGCAGGGGCGCACCGTGGCTACACCTTC.

The chain is built from TRBV2 and TRBJ1-2, with TRBD1 matching over 9 bases. In germline, CDR1 is SNHLY, CDR2 FYNNEI. The ends lost 4 bases at V and 3 bases at J; junction bases unmatched: 6. This CDR3 region has 15 residues. CDR3 nucleotides: TGTGCCAGCAGTGGAAACAGGGGGCGCGACTATGGCTACACCTTC. Its translation is CASSGNRGRDYGYTF.

V and J are TRBV5-1 and TRBJ2-7, with 8 positions matching TRBD2. The germline V gene has CDR1 SGHRS and CDR2 YFSETQ. This CDR3 spans 16 amino acids. J was trimmed by 0 bases and V by 0 bases; bases with no gene match: 5. The CDR3 DNA follows: TGCGCCAGCAGCTTGGGGACTAGCTCTCCCTCCTACGAGCAGTACTTC. It is translated as CASSLGTSSPSYEQYF. Supplemented by reference TRBV5-1 and TRBJ2-7, the full variable domain reads KAGVTQTPRYLIKTRGQQVTLSCSPISGHRSVSWYQQTPGQGLQFLFEYFSETQRNKGNFPGRFSGRQFSNSRSEMNVSTLELGDSALYLCASSLGTSSPSYEQYFGPGTRLTVT.

This clone was recorded a few times. The chain is built from TRBV9 and TRBJ1-1; D is undetermined. Germline assignment: CDR1 SGDLS and CDR2 YYNGEE. Trimming took off 0 bases at V and 4 bases at J, with 16 bases between the two ends. This CDR3 spans 16 amino acids. CDR3 in DNA: TGTGCCAGCAGCGTAGCTCTCCTTGCCGGACCCACTGAAGCTTTCTTT. This codes for CASSVALLAGPTEAFF.

Details on this clone: Other DNA sequences of this sample code for an identical CDR3. This chain joins TRBV5-1 and TRBJ2-7; the match to TRBD2 covers 8 bases. The junction had 4 bases not matched to a gene; V was cut back by 0 bases and J by 5 bases. There are 14 residues in the CDR3. Germline-derived CDR1 and CDR2 are SGHRS and YFSETQ. The CDR3 reads CASSLGRGADEQYF. The CDR3 DNA sequence: TGCGCCAGCAGCTTGGGGCGGGGGGCGGACGAGCAGTACTTC.

This clone has only one observation. V and J are TRBV6-1 and TRBJ2-3, with 8 bases that match TRBD1. This CDR3 has 15 amino acids. V dropped 6 bases and J dropped 0; count of bases not matched to a gene: 5. Per germline, CDR1 MNHNS and CDR2 SASEGT. The CDR3 DNA follows: TGTGCCAGCAGAACACAGGGGGTTAGCACAGATACGCAGTATTTT. This translates into CASRTQGVSTDTQYF.

The V call is TRBV5-1, the J call TRBJ1-1; D may be TRBD1 (5 bases). Deletions cut 4 bases from V and 1 base from J, with 14 bases between. The V gene's germline CDR1 is SGHRS and CDR2 YFSETQ. The CDR3 loop spans 15 amino acids. The CDR3 coding sequence is TGCGCCAGCAGCCCTCGACAGACAGAGAACACTGAAGCTTTCTTT. Residues: CASSPRQTENTEAFF.

This clone occurred a few times. This chain connects TRBV5-1 to TRBJ2-1; perhaps TRBD1 as D (5 bases). The CDR3 contains 14 residues. Trimming pared 5 bases from V and 5 bases from J, leaving 14 bases between. CDR1 is SGHRS, CDR2 YFSETQ, per germline. The DNA of the CDR3 is TGCGCCAGCAGTATATTTAAGGGGAACAATGAGCAGTTCTTC. Translation: CASSIFKGNNEQFF.

The J gene is TRBJ2-6, the V gene TRBV28; tentative D call: TRBD1 (5 bases). From germline, CDR1 is MDHEN and CDR2 SYDVKM. The CDR3 length is 18 residues. V was shortened by 5 bases and J by 0 bases, with 17 bases between the two germline ends. The CDR3 reads CASSPAGQESSGANVLTF. The CDR3 bases are TGTGCCAGCAGTCCCGCAGGGCAGGAAAGCTCTGGGGCCAACGTCCTGACTTTC.

The rearrangement links TRBV27 to TRBJ2-2; D unclear. Germline V CDR1 and CDR2: MNHEY, SMNVEV (reference sequence). The CDR3 contains 13 residues. The germline V and J ends were trimmed by 7 bases and 7 bases, with 13 bases remaining between them. CDR3 region: CASTLKYGGELFF. Here the CDR3 DNA reads TGTGCCAGCACCTTAAAGTATGGCGGGGAGCTGTTTTTT.

The chain employs TRBV7-3 and TRBJ2-5; D perhaps matches TRBD1 (7 bases). V was pared by 4 bases and J by 1 base, with 13 bases between. This CDR3 comprises 15 residues. Germline values: CDR1 SGHTA, CDR2 FQGTGA. Here the CDR3 DNA reads TGTGCCAGCAGCTCCAACCAGGGGGGCCAAGAGACCCAGTACTTC. Protein: CASSSNQGGQETQYF.

The count of this clone is one. V is TRBV5-1 and J is TRBJ2-5; D perhaps matches TRBD1 (6 bases). V lost 0 bases, J lost 1 base, and 13 bases lay in between. Per germline, CDR1 SGHRS and CDR2 YFSETQ. The CDR3 length is 16 residues. The CDR3 bases are TGCGCCAGCAGCTTGGGTCCAGGGGCGCTCCAAGAGACCCAGTACTTC. Translated, it gives CASSLGPGALQETQYF.

A single count supports this clone. The chain couples TRBV2 to TRBJ2-5; 7 bases line up with TRBD2. The end of the DNA fits TRBJ2-7 better, so the J call may be wrong. CDR1 SNHLY and CDR2 FYNNEI come from the germline V gene. CDR3 length: 15 residues. The CDR3 here is CASSEVAGARNEQYF. The CDR3 region has the DNA TGTGCCAGCAGTGAAGTGGCGGGAGCCAGGAACGAGCAGTACTTC.